The 30 T cell receptor beta chains below all came from one sample that was sequenced in a study of T cells in Graves' hyperthyroidism and ophthalmopathy. The source material, RNA transcripts, was used to amplify TCR beta CDR3 regions. First-round RT-PCR with HTBI primers amplified the TCR CDR3 region. TCRdb passed the multiplex PCR reads through MiXCR, listing each CDR3 protein once. In the table there are hundreds of thousands of distinct CDR3 sequences, 19% of which are singletons. The sequenced sample was blood. All receptors derive from a woman aged 18-29 years with Graves' hyperthyroidism.

At least ten counts were recorded for this clonotype. The genes are TRBV6-1 and TRBJ1-3; D is unclear. CDR1 and CDR2 from the germline V gene are MNHNS and SASEGT. The CDR3 sequence is 12 residues long. V was trimmed by 6 bases and J by 0 bases, leaving 3 bases between them. CDR3 loop: CASSPSGNTIYF. The CDR3 nucleotides read TGTGCCAGCAGCCCCTCTGGAAACACCATATATTTT.

This clonotype was detected a few times. V and J are TRBV7-2 and TRBJ2-1; TRBD1 agrees at 7 bases. Germline CDR1 reads SGHTA; CDR2 reads FQGNSA. The ends lost 4 bases at V and 7 bases at J; junction bases unmatched: 7. This CDR3 comprises 14 residues. Here the CDR3 reads CASSSDRETNEQFF. The CDR3 nucleotides read TGTGCCAGCAGCTCCGACAGGGAAACTAATGAGCAGTTCTTC.

V gene TRBV3-1 combines with J gene TRBJ1-2, with 9 bases that match TRBD1. CDR3 size: 14 residues. From germline, CDR1 is LGHDT and CDR2 YNNKEL (reference sequence). Trimming cost V 6 bases and J 0 bases; bases outside gene matches: 2. In DNA form, the CDR3 reads TGTGCCAGCAGGGACAGGGGATCTAACTATGGCTACACCTTC. It specifies CASRDRGSNYGYTF.

This clonotype was counted ten times or more. The chain has TRBV5-1 and TRBJ2-2; 11 bases agree with TRBD2. CDR1 is SGHRS and CDR2 is YFSETQ in the germline V gene. After removal of 3 bases from V and 3 bases from J, the junction contained 1 base not matched to a gene. This CDR3 is 15 amino acids long. This CDR3 reads CASSSLAGDTGELFF. The CDR3 DNA follows: TGCGCCAGCAGCTCACTAGCGGGGGACACCGGGGAGCTGTTTTTT.

This clonotype came up many times. This chain uses TRBV7-2 with TRBJ2-7; a possible D gene is TRBD1 (6 bases). The ends were cut back, 0 bases at V and 0 bases at J, with 9 bases in the middle. Germline V CDR1 and CDR2: SGHTA, FQGNSA. The CDR3 is made up of 15 amino acids. The CDR3 DNA reads as TGTGCCAGCAGCTTAGCGGACAGCAGCTCCTACGAGCAGTACTTC. It is translated as CASSLADSSSYEQYF.

This clonotype has at least ten counts. The junction departs from the called germline gene at one end, perhaps through a read error. This chain uses TRBV6-4 with TRBJ1-1; no firm D call. Germline lookup yields CDR1 MRHNA and CDR2 SNTAGT. There are 13 residues in the CDR3. The CDR3 sequence is CVSSDSSSSEAFF. The CDR3 DNA sequence: TGTGTCAGCAGTGACTCGTCGTCGTCTGAAGCTTTCTTT.

This clonotype occurred a few times. This chain joins TRBV5-1 and TRBJ1-5; D gene ambiguous. Germline loops: CDR1 SGHRS, CDR2 YFSETQ. Trimming took off 4 bases at V and 7 bases at J, with 15 bases between the two ends. The CDR3 is 14 residues long. CDR3 sequence: CASSPLAGSQPQHF. CDR3 sequence (DNA): TGCGCCAGCAGCCCCCTTGCGGGGTCACAGCCCCAGCATTTT.

This clonotype was counted ten times or more. This may be a read error: a much more frequent sequence differs by one nucleotide. The chain joins TRBV6-1 to TRBJ1-2; perhaps TRBD1 as D (6 bases). With 7 bases removed from V and 6 bases from J, the gap between germline ends came to 18 bases. CDR1 is MNHNS, CDR2 SASEGT, per germline. The CDR3 has 14 amino acids. The DNA for the CDR3 is TGTGCCAGCACATTGCCTCGGACAGACCATGGCTACACCTTC. Translated: CASTLPRTDHGYTF.

In its sample, this clonotype was seen many times. The V gene is TRBV2, the J gene TRBJ2-5, with D hard to call. In germline, CDR1 is SNHLY, CDR2 FYNNEI. Deletions cut 3 bases from V and 1 base from J, with 3 bases between. The CDR3 loop spans 12 amino acids. This CDR3 reads CASSDLQETQYF. In nucleotides, the CDR3 is TGTGCCAGCAGTGACCTCCAAGAGACCCAGTACTTC. Together with reference TRBV2 and TRBJ2-5, the CDR3 gives the full variable domain: EPEVTQTPSHQVTQMGQEVILRCVPISNHLYFYWYRQILGQKVEFLVSFYNNEISEKSEIFDDQFSVERPDGSNFTLKIRSTKLEDSAMYFCASSDLQETQYFGPGTRLLVL.

This rearrangement joins TRBV7-2 to TRBJ2-7, with 8 bases aligning to TRBD2. Losses at the gene ends were 2 bases for V and 7 bases for J; bases not matched to a gene: 10. Germline values: CDR1 SGHTA, CDR2 FQGNSA. This CDR3 has 15 residues. The CDR3 loop is CASSLSGTRTQEQYF. CDR3 nucleotides: TGTGCCAGCAGCTTAAGCGGGACTAGAACGCAAGAGCAGTACTTC.

This clonotype was found many times. The CDR3 reads CASSPDGLRGNTIYF. CDR3 coding DNA: TGCGCCAGCAGCCCGGACGGCCTTCGAGGAAACACCATATATTTT. The rearrangement uses TRBV5-1 and TRBJ1-3; D unresolved. The CDR3 length is 15 residues. Germline-derived CDR1 and CDR2 are SGHRS and YFSETQ. V was shortened by 4 bases and J by 4 bases, with 15 bases between the two germline ends. Full variable domain (outside the CDR3, taken from reference TRBV5-1 and TRBJ1-3): KAGVTQTPRYLIKTRGQQVTLSCSPISGHRSVSWYQQTPGQGLQFLFEYFSETQRNKGNFPGRFSGRQFSNSRSEMNVSTLELGDSALYLCASSPDGLRGNTIYFGEGSWLTVV.

The chain uses TRBV12-3 or TRBV12-4 and TRBJ1-2; weak D call: TRBD1 (5 bases). CDR3 size: 13 residues. V gave up 3 bases and J gave up 5 bases, with 10 bases separating them. The CDR3 bases are TGTGCCAGCAGTTTGGGGGGGATGTATGGCTACACCTTC. This encodes CASSLGGMYGYTF.

The chain employs TRBV11-2 and TRBJ2-2; 7 nucleotides match TRBD2. The germline V gene has CDR1 SGHAT and CDR2 FQNNGV. Trimming removed 5 bases from V and 5 bases from J; junction bases left unmatched: 11. The CDR3 extends over 16 amino acids. CDR3 protein: CASSVSSGESTGELFF. The CDR3 region has the DNA TGTGCCAGCAGCGTTTCCAGCGGGGAATCGACCGGGGAGCTGTTTTTT.

The table lists this clonotype with many counts. This sequence joins TRBV7-2 and TRBJ2-5; D perhaps matches TRBD1 (6 bases). Per the germline V gene, CDR1 is SGHTA and CDR2 is FQGNSA. The CDR3 covers 12 residues. Trimming removed 6 bases at V and 6 bases at J, with 11 bases between. The CDR3, as DNA: TGTGCCAGCAGACGGGACATGAAGACCCAGTACTTC. Residues: CASRRDMKTQYF.

Here the CDR3 reads CASSLARTVNYGYTF. The CDR3 bases are TGTGCCAGCAGTTTAGCTAGGACAGTTAACTATGGCTACACCTTC. V gene TRBV12-3 or TRBV12-4 combines with J gene TRBJ1-2; possible D gene TRBD1, 6 bases. The V end was cut by 0 bases, the J end by 1 base, with 9 bases between. The CDR3 contains 15 residues.

This clonotype showed up many times. J is TRBJ1-5 and V is TRBV6-2 or TRBV6-3; D call uncertain. The length of the CDR3 is 12 residues. Germline V gives CDR1 MNHEY, CDR2 SVGEGT. V lost 10 bases and J lost 1, with 8 bases in between. CDR3 in amino acids: CATQLSNQPQHF. Here the CDR3 DNA reads TGTGCCACCCAATTAAGCAATCAGCCCCAGCATTTT.

Many counts were recorded for this clonotype. The chain is built from TRBV20-1 and TRBJ1-5; D is unresolved. Germline V gene data show CDR1 as DFQATT and CDR2 as SNEGSKA (reference sequence). V was pared by 6 bases and J by 0 bases, with 12 bases between. The CDR3 is 14 amino acids. In DNA form, the CDR3 reads TGCAGTGCGAGGACTGTTTATAGCAATCAGCCCCAGCATTTT. Encoded protein: CSARTVYSNQPQHF.

The rearrangement links TRBV4-2 to TRBJ1-2; D perhaps matches TRBD1 (5 bases). The germline V gene has CDR1 LGHNA and CDR2 YNFKEQ. This CDR3 is 17 amino acids long. V shed 3 bases and J shed 0 bases, with 17 bases lying between them. The CDR3 coding sequence is TGTGCCAGCAGCCACAGGGAGTCAACGGTTTCTAACTATGGCTACACCTTC. Protein: CASSHRESTVSNYGYTF.

This clonotype was seen only a few times. CDR3 loop: CASSQEGLMNTEAFF. The CDR3 DNA follows: TGTGCCAGCAGCCAGGAGGGCCTCATGAACACTGAAGCTTTCTTT. V and J are TRBV4-2 and TRBJ1-1; D is uncertain. The CDR3 loop spans 15 amino acids. Trimming removed 3 bases at V and 0 bases at J, with 11 bases between. CDR1 LGHNA and CDR2 YNFKEQ come from the germline V gene.

This clonotype has a count of ten or more. CDR3 coding DNA: TGTGCCAGCTCTACTACGGCGAACACTGAAGCTTTCTTT. Translating it yields CASSTTANTEAFF. V is TRBV27 and J is TRBJ1-1, with D unclear. V dropped 8 bases and J dropped 1 base, with 11 bases sitting between them. Germline V gene sequence: CDR1 MNHEY, CDR2 SMNVEV (reference sequence). CDR3 length equals 13 residues.

This clonotype was recorded at least ten times. V and J are TRBV19 and TRBJ1-1, with 9 bases matching TRBD1. This CDR3 spans 14 amino acids. The germline V gene has CDR1 LNHDA and CDR2 SQIVND (reference sequence). The V gene end was trimmed by 7 bases and the J gene end by 7 bases; junction bases not matched to a gene: 10. The CDR3 sequence is CASKGDRVVVEAFF. For the CDR3, the DNA is TGTGCCAGTAAGGGGGACAGGGTCGTGGTTGAAGCTTTCTTT.

The sample holds many counts of this clonotype. The V call is TRBV9, the J call TRBJ1-3; weak D call: TRBD1 (6 bases). V lost 4 bases to trimming and J lost 6 bases, with 11 bases between them. The CDR3 loop spans 13 amino acids. The germline V gene encodes CDR1 SGDLS and CDR2 YYNGEE. Here the CDR3 reads CASSLRTANTIYF. The CDR3 region has the DNA TGTGCCAGCAGCTTGCGGACAGCAAACACCATATATTTT.

There are a few counts of this clonotype. CDR3: CASSQGKRVYEQYF. The CDR3 bases are TGTGCCAGCAGCCAGGGTAAGAGGGTCTACGAGCAGTACTTC. This rearrangement joins TRBV3-1 to TRBJ2-7, with D perhaps TRBD2 (5 bases). The CDR3 extends over 14 amino acids. Germline V gives CDR1 LGHDT, CDR2 YNNKEL (reference sequence). Trimming shortened V by 3 bases and J by 3 bases, and 12 bases separated the two germline ends.

This clonotype was detected ten times or more. The chain has TRBV27 and TRBJ2-3, with a possible D match to TRBD2 (6 bases). V was cut by 4 bases and J by 2 bases, with 13 bases left in between. Germline CDR1 reads MNHEY; CDR2 reads SMNVEV (reference sequence). The CDR3 is made up of 15 amino acids. CDR3: CASSSVGGNTDTQYF. CDR3 coding DNA: TGTGCCAGCAGTTCTGTTGGAGGGAACACAGATACGCAGTATTTT.

There are many counts of this clonotype. The gene calls are TRBV28 and TRBJ1-1; D unclear. The CDR3 loop spans 11 amino acids. The germline gives CDR1 MDHEN, CDR2 SYDVKM. Trimming stripped 2 bases from V and 7 bases from J, with 5 bases between. CDR3 in DNA: TGTGCCAGCAGTTTAGTCCATGAAGCTTTCTTT. It specifies CASSLVHEAFF.

The chain carries TRBV10-2 and TRBJ1-2; 7 nucleotides align to TRBD1. With 5 bases clipped from V and 2 bases from J, the junction kept 5 bases outside the gene matches. The germline V gene has CDR1 WSHSY and CDR2 SAAADI. The CDR3 runs to 14 residues. This CDR3 reads CASSPLDRNYGYTF. CDR3 DNA sequence: TGCGCCAGCAGTCCCCTGGACAGGAACTATGGCTACACCTTC.

This clonotype occurred many times. J is TRBJ1-1 and V is TRBV4-1, with no clear D. Per the germline V gene, CDR1 is MGHRA and CDR2 is YSYEKL. CDR3 length: 15 residues. Trimming shortened V by 3 bases and J by 4 bases, and 15 bases separated the two germline ends. In nucleotides, the CDR3 is TGCGCCAGCAGCCAGAGTACTGTAAGAGGCACTGAAGCTTTCTTT. Translating it yields CASSQSTVRGTEAFF.

This clonotype was counted only a few times. Sequence at one end of the junction differs from germline and may be a read error. The V gene is TRBV28, the J gene TRBJ2-7; TRBD1 is a possible D gene (5 bases). CDR1 and CDR2 (germline): MDHEN, SYDVKM. The CDR3 runs to 15 residues. CDR3 protein: CASSKSRPLGHEQHF. The CDR3 nucleotides are TGTGCCAGCAGTAAAAGCCGGCCCCTAGGACACGAGCAGCACTTC.

This clonotype was recorded many times. The chain uses TRBV20-1 and TRBJ1-1, with D perhaps TRBD1 (6 bases). The CDR3 loop spans 12 amino acids. Germline lookup yields CDR1 DFQATT and CDR2 SNEGSKA (reference sequence). V was cut by 4 bases and J by 7 bases, with 13 bases left in between. As DNA, the CDR3 is TGCAGTGCTAAAGGGGGTGCTTTTGAAGCTTTCTTT. Its protein product is CSAKGGAFEAFF.

The chain links TRBV28 to TRBJ1-2; 7 bases align to TRBD1. This CDR3 has 14 residues. The V gene's germline CDR1 is MDHEN and CDR2 SYDVKM. Trimming cost V 6 bases and J 3 bases; bases outside gene matches: 7. This chain's CDR3 is CASSPGQIDYGYTF. The CDR3 coding sequence is TGTGCCAGCAGCCCGGGACAGATAGACTATGGCTACACCTTC.